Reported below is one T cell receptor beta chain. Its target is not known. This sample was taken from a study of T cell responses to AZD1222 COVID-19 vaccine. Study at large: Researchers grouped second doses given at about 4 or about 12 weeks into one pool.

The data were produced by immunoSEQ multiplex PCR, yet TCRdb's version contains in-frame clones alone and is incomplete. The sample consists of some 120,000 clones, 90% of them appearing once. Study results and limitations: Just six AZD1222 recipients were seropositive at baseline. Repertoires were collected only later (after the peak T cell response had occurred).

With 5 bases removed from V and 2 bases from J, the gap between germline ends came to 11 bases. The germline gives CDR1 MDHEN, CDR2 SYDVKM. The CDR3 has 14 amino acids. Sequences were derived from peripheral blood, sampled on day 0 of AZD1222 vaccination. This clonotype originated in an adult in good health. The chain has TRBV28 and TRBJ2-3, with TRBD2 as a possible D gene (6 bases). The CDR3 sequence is CASSRRTNTDTQYF. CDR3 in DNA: TGTGCCAGCAGTCGAAGGACTAACACAGATACGCAGTATTTT.